These 22 T cell receptor beta chains were sequenced from one sample in a study of cytomegalovirus exposure and HLA in healthy donors. PCR involved 60 Vbeta and 13 Jbeta primers. Using immunoSEQ multiplex PCR, the repertoire was profiled, and TCRdb retains in-frame clones only, with some absent. This table has over 75,000 clones, roughly 80% appearing once. The sequenced material came from PBMCs. The origin of the receptors is a man aged 40-49 years in good health and CMV-seropositive.

The V gene is TRBV7-2, the J gene TRBJ2-7, with TRBD1 identical over 8 bases. From germline, CDR1 is SGHTA and CDR2 FQGNSA. With V trimmed by 11 bases and J by 6 bases, 9 bases remained unmatched. CDR3 length: 12 amino acids. In nucleotides, the CDR3 is TGTGCCTCGCGCGGACAGGGAGGCGAGCAGTACTTC. Its translation: CASRGQGGEQYF.

This rearrangement joins TRBV19 to TRBJ2-3; 7 nucleotides agree with TRBD2. The germline gives CDR1 LNHDA, CDR2 SQIVND (reference sequence). This CDR3 is 17 amino acids long. V was clipped by 5 bases and J by 3 bases; unmatched bases: 14. Written as DNA, the CDR3 is TGTGCCAGTAGTCCCAGATCAGCGGGATCGAGGACAGATACGCAGTATTTT. Residues: CASSPRSAGSRTDTQYF.

This sequence joins TRBV11-2 and TRBJ1-5; 10 bases agree with TRBD1. Germline CDR1 and CDR2: SGHAT and FQNNGV. V lost 1 base and J lost 5; bases outside the gene matches: 2. CDR3 length equals 15 residues. The CDR3 nucleotides are TGTGCCAGCAGCTTAGGAGACAGGGGGCATCAGCCCCAGCATTTT. Amino acid sequence: CASSLGDRGHQPQHF. Complete variable domain (other parts from reference TRBV11-2 and TRBJ1-5): EAGVAQSPRYKIIEKRQSVAFWCNPISGHATLYWYQQILGQGPKLLIQFQNNGVVDDSQLPKDRFSAERLKGVDSTLKIQPAKLEDSAVYLCASSLGDRGHQPQHFGDGTRLSIL.

This clone was observed a few times. The chain employs TRBV5-4 and TRBJ2-7; TRBD2 might be the D (5 bases). Per germline, CDR1 SGHNT and CDR2 YYREEE (reference sequence). The germline V and J ends were trimmed by 3 bases and 6 bases, with 22 bases remaining between them. This CDR3 has 16 amino acids. CDR3 sequence: CASSSREPNTYSEQYF. CDR3 bases: TGTGCCAGCAGCTCGAGGGAACCGAATACCTATAGCGAGCAGTACTTC. Combining the CDR3 with reference TRBV5-4 and TRBJ2-7 gives the whole variable domain ETGVTQSPTHLIKTRGQQVTLRCSSQSGHNTVSWYQQALGQGPQFIFQYYREEENGRGNFPPRFSGLQFPNYSSELNVNALELDDSALYLCASSSREPNTYSEQYFGPGTRLTVT.

V gene TRBV5-1 combines with J gene TRBJ2-7, with TRBD2 as a possible D gene (5 bases). The CDR3 sequence is 16 residues long. V was shortened by 6 bases and J by 0 bases, with 19 bases between the two germline ends. Germline V CDR1 and CDR2: SGHRS, YFSETQ. The CDR3 protein is CASKLGSGGSSYEQYF. Here the CDR3 DNA reads TGCGCCAGCAAGCTTGGAAGCGGCGGCAGCTCCTACGAGCAGTACTTC.

The chain recombines TRBV5-3 with TRBJ2-1; D is unresolved. TRBV5-3 is an ORF, and what it does is uncertain. The V end lost 4 bases, the J end lost 3 bases, and 11 bases lay between the germline ends. The CDR3 consists of 14 residues. The CDR3 here is CARSHARFYNEQFF. CDR3 DNA sequence: TGTGCCAGAAGCCACGCCAGATTCTACAATGAGCAGTTCTTC.

The chain recombines TRBV19 with TRBJ1-4; 9 bases agree with TRBD1. Trimming at V came to 5 bases and at J to 8 bases, leaving 3 bases not matched to a gene. This CDR3 has 13 amino acids. The germline V gene encodes CDR1 LNHDA and CDR2 SQIVND (reference sequence). CDR3 DNA: TGTGCCAGTAGTCGGACAGGGGCGGAAAAACTGTTTTTT. It translates to CASSRTGAEKLFF.

The rearrangement uses TRBV27 and TRBJ1-6, with D maybe TRBD1 (6 bases). Germline V lookup: CDR1 MNHEY, CDR2 SMNVEV (reference sequence). The CDR3 covers 15 residues. With 6 bases removed from V and 4 bases from J, the gap between germline ends came to 13 bases. The CDR3 DNA reads TGTGCCAGCAGCACGATACAGGGATATAATTCACCCCTCCACTTT. This codes for CASSTIQGYNSPLHF.

A few counts support this clone. This chain connects TRBV11-3 to TRBJ1-4, with D unresolved. Germline V lookup: CDR1 SGHNT, CDR2 YENEEA. Trimming shortened V by 8 bases and J by 0 bases, and 13 bases separated the two germline ends. This CDR3 region has 15 residues. The CDR3: CASRGGSATNEKLFF. The CDR3 DNA reads as TGTGCCAGCCGCGGAGGGAGTGCAACTAATGAAAAACTGTTTTTT.

The chain carries TRBV5-1 and TRBJ2-1; unclear D gene. The ends were cut back, 0 bases at V and 10 bases at J, with 11 bases in the middle. From germline, CDR1 is SGHRS and CDR2 YFSETQ. The CDR3 spans 13 residues. The CDR3 nucleotides are TGCGCCAGCAGCTTGGGTTCTCCAGGCGAGCAGTTCTTC. It encodes CASSLGSPGEQFF. The whole variable domain, remainder taken from reference TRBV5-1 and TRBJ2-1, is KAGVTQTPRYLIKTRGQQVTLSCSPISGHRSVSWYQQTPGQGLQFLFEYFSETQRNKGNFPGRFSGRQFSNSRSEMNVSTLELGDSALYLCASSLGSPGEQFFGPGTRLTVL.

The V and J genes are TRBV7-2 and TRBJ2-2, with D perhaps TRBD1 (6 bases). Germline values: CDR1 SGHTA, CDR2 FQGNSA. This CDR3 region has 15 residues. Between the trimmed V and J ends, which lost 5 bases and 1 base, there was a span of 11 bases. CDR3 nucleotide sequence: TGTGCCAGCAGCCCGTCGGACAGGAACACCGGGGAGCTGTTTTTT. Translated, it gives CASSPSDRNTGELFF.

The V and J genes are TRBV15 and TRBJ2-3; D is undetermined. The CDR3 totals 12 residues. V shed 5 bases and J shed 0 bases, with 3 bases lying between them. Germline lookup yields CDR1 LNHNV and CDR2 YYDKDF (reference sequence). The CDR3 sequence: CATSPSTDTQYF. The DNA for the CDR3 is TGTGCCACCAGCCCTAGCACAGATACGCAGTATTTT.

J is TRBJ2-7 and V is TRBV4-3; 9 nucleotides match TRBD2. From germline, CDR1 is LGHNA and CDR2 YSLEER. V lost 2 bases to trimming and J lost 7 bases; unmatched junction nucleotides: 9. CDR3 length equals 15 residues. CDR3 region: CASSQQIAGAREQYF. Written as DNA, the CDR3 is TGCGCCAGCAGCCAACAGATAGCGGGAGCTCGGGAGCAGTACTTC.

V is TRBV4-1 and J is TRBJ2-1; a possible D gene is TRBD1 (6 bases). Germline V gene data show CDR1 as MGHRA and CDR2 as YSYEKL. The CDR3 spans 13 residues. With 3 bases removed from V and 12 bases from J, the gap between germline ends came to 15 bases. The CDR3 sequence: CASSQRQDEAQFF. DNA of the CDR3: TGCGCCAGCAGCCAGCGACAGGACGAGGCGCAGTTCTTC.

The chain combines TRBV5-1 with TRBJ2-4, with TRBD1 matching over 7 bases. The V segment lost 4 bases and the J segment 8 bases; nucleotides outside the gene matches: 15. This CDR3 has 16 residues. Germline CDR1 reads SGHRS; CDR2 reads YFSETQ. CDR3 sequence (DNA): TGCGCCAGCAGCCCGCGCCCCCAGACAGGGACGTACATTCAGTACTTC. Protein: CASSPRPQTGTYIQYF.

This clone appeared a single time. The V and J genes are TRBV7-2 and TRBJ2-5; no clear D gene. Germline CDR1 and CDR2: SGHTA and FQGNSA. Trimming removed 5 bases at V and 2 bases at J, with 12 bases between. This CDR3 has 14 amino acids. CDR3 residues: CASSPRPGQETQYF. The CDR3 region has the DNA TGTGCCAGCAGCCCCCGACCAGGTCAAGAGACCCAGTACTTC.

Here the CDR3 reads CASSNRDRGGYTF. The DNA for the CDR3 is TGTGCCAGCAGCAACCGGGACAGAGGAGGCTACACCTTC. The V and J genes are TRBV7-9 and TRBJ1-2; 7 positions match TRBD1. Germline CDR1 and CDR2: SEHNR and FQNEAQ (reference sequence). Germline trimming cut 5 bases from V and 8 bases from J; bases unmatched to any gene: 8. The CDR3 is 13 amino acids. The whole variable domain, remainder taken from reference TRBV7-9 and TRBJ1-2, is DTGVSQNPRHKITKRGQNVTFRCDPISEHNRLYWYRQTLGQGPEFLTYFQNEAQLEKSRLLSDRFSAERPKGSFSTLEIQRTEQGDSAMYLCASSNRDRGGYTFGSGTRLTVV.

The chain couples TRBV5-1 to TRBJ2-3, with a possible D match to TRBD1 (5 bases). Germline lookup yields CDR1 SGHRS and CDR2 YFSETQ. The CDR3 contains 15 residues. V lost 1 base, J lost 3 bases, and 12 bases lay in between. The CDR3 here is CASSLTGRATDTQYF. CDR3 DNA sequence: TGCGCCAGCAGCTTGACGGGCAGGGCTACAGATACGCAGTATTTT. Full variable domain (outside the CDR3, taken from reference TRBV5-1 and TRBJ2-3): KAGVTQTPRYLIKTRGQQVTLSCSPISGHRSVSWYQQTPGQGLQFLFEYFSETQRNKGNFPGRFSGRQFSNSRSEMNVSTLELGDSALYLCASSLTGRATDTQYFGPGTRLTVL.

The chain employs TRBV7-2 and TRBJ2-1; TRBD2 might be the D (5 bases). V was trimmed by 0 bases and J by 4 bases, leaving 7 bases between them. The CDR3 covers 14 residues. In germline, CDR1 is SGHTA, CDR2 FQGNSA. The CDR3 DNA is TGTGCCAGCAGCTTAGCGGGAGAGTACAATGAGCAGTTCTTC. It yields the protein CASSLAGEYNEQFF.

This clone has more than one count but fewer than ten. V and J are TRBV4-1 and TRBJ1-5; TRBD1 matches 11 bases. The trim removed 4 bases at V and 1 base at J, leaving 12 bases unmatched. The CDR3 sequence is 19 residues long. Germline CDR1 MGHRA, CDR2 YSYEKL. DNA for the CDR3: TGCGCCAGCAGCCCAAGATTGGGACAGGGGGAAAGGAGCAATCAGCCCCAGCATTTT. It is translated as CASSPRLGQGERSNQPQHF.

The gene calls are TRBV9 and TRBJ2-3, with 10 bases matching TRBD2. V dropped 3 bases and J dropped 2; count of bases not matched to a gene: 3. This CDR3 spans 15 amino acids. Germline V gene sequence: CDR1 SGDLS, CDR2 YYNGEE. Here the CDR3 DNA reads TGTGCCAGCAGCGACACTAGCGGGGTCACAGATACGCAGTATTTT. It codes for CASSDTSGVTDTQYF.

CDR3 sequence: CASSQGKGAYEQYF. The CDR3 nucleotides read TGCGCCAGCAGTCAAGGAAAGGGGGCGTACGAGCAGTACTTC. V is TRBV23-1 and J is TRBJ2-7; the match to TRBD1 covers 7 bases. TRBV23-1 qualifies as an ORF whose function is uncertain. The J segment lost 4 bases and the V segment lost 2 bases, leaving 5 bases of the junction unmatched. The CDR3 has 14 residues.